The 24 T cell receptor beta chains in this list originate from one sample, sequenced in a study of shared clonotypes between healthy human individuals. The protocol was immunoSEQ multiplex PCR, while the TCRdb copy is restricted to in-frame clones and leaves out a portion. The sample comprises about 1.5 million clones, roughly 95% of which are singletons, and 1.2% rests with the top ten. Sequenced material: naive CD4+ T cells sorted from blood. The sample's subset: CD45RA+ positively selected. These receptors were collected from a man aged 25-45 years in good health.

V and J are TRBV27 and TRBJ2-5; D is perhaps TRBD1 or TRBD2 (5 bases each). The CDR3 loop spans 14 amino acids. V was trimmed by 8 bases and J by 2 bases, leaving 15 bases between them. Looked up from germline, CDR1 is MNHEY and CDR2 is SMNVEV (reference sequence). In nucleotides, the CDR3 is TGTGCCAGCCAAAGGGACCTCCTGCAAGAGACCCAGTACTTC. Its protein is CASQRDLLQETQYF.

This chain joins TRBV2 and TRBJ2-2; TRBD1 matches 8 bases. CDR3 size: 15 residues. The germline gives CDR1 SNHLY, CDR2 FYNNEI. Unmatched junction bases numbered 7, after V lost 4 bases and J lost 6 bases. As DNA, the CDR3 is TGTGCCAGCAGTGCCCGGACAGGGCTAGCCGGGGAGCTGTTTTTT. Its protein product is CASSARTGLAGELFF.

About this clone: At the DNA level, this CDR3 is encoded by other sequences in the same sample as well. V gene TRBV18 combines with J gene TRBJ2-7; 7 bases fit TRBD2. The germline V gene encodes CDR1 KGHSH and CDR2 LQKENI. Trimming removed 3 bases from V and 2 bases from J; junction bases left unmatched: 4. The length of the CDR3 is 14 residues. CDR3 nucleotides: TGTGCCAGCTCACCCGGGACTACCACCTACGAGCAGTACTTC. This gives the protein CASSPGTTTYEQYF.

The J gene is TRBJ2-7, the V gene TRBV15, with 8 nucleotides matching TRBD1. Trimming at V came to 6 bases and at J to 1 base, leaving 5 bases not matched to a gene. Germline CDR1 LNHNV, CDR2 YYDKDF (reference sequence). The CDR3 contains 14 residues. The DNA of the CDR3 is TGTGCCACCAGAAAGACAGGGGCGTCCTACGAGCAGTACTTC. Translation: CATRKTGASYEQYF.

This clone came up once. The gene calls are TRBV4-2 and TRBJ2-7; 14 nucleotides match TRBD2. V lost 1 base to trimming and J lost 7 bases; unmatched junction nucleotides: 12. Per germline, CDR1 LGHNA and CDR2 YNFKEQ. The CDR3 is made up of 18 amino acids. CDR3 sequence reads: CASSQGGTTSGREPEQYF. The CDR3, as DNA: TGTGCCAGCAGCCAAGGGGGAACGACTAGCGGGAGGGAACCGGAGCAGTACTTC.

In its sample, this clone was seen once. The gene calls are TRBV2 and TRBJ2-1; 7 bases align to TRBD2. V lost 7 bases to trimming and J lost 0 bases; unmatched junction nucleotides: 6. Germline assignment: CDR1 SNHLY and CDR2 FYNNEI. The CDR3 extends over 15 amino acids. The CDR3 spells CASNLGGSSYNEQFF. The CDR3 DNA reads TGTGCCAGCAATCTCGGGGGGAGCTCCTACAATGAGCAGTTCTTC.

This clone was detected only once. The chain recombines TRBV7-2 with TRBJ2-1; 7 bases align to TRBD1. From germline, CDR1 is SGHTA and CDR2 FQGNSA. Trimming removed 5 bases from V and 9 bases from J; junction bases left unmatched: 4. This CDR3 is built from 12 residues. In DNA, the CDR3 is TGTGCCAGCAGCAAGGGGGCGCGTGAGCAGTTCTTC. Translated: CASSKGAREQFF.

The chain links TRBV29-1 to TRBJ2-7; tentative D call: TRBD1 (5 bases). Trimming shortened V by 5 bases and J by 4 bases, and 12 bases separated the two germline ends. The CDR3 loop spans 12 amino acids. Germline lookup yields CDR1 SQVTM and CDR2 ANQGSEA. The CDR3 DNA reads TGCAGCGTTAAGCGACAGAAATACGAGCAGTACTTC. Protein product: CSVKRQKYEQYF.

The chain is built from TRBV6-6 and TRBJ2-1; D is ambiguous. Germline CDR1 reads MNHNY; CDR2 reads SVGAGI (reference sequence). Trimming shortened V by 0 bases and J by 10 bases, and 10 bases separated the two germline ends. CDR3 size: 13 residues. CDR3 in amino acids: CASSYSPAYEQFF. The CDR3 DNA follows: TGTGCCAGCAGTTACTCTCCAGCGTACGAGCAGTTCTTC.

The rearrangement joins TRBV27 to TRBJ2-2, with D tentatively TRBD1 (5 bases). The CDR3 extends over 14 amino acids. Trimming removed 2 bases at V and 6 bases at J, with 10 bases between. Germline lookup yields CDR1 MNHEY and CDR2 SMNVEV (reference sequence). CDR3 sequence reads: CASSLKAGPGELFF. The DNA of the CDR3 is TGTGCCAGCAGTTTAAAGGCAGGGCCCGGGGAGCTGTTTTTT.

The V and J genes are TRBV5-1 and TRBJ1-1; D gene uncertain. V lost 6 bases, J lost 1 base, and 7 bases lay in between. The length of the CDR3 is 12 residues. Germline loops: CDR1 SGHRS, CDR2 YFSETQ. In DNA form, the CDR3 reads TGCGCCAGCAAAGACCCGAACACTGAAGCTTTCTTT. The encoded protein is CASKDPNTEAFF.

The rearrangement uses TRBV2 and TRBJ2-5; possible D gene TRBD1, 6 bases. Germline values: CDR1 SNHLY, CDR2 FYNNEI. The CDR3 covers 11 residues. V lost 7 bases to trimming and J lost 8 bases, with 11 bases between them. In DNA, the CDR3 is TGTGCCAGCAATGAGGGGGATACCCAGTACTTC. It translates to CASNEGDTQYF.

The CDR3 protein is CASSLGRSDGYTF. CDR3 DNA: TGTGCCAGCAGTTTAGGCAGGTCCGATGGCTACACCTTC. The chain is built from TRBV6-1 and TRBJ1-2; the D is unclear. The CDR3 has 13 amino acids. Germline V gene sequence: CDR1 MNHNS, CDR2 SASEGT. Trimming stripped 5 bases from V and 6 bases from J, with 13 bases between.

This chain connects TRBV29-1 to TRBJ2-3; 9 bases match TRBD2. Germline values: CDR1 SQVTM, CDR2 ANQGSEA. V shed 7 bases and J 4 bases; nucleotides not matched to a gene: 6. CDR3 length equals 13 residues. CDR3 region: CSASGMGSDTQYF. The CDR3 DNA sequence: TGCAGCGCTAGCGGGATGGGATCAGATACGCAGTATTTT.

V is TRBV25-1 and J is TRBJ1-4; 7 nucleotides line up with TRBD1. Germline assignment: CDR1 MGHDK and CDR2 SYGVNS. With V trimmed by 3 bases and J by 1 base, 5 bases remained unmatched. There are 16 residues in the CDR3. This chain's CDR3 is CASSDFRGQTNEKLFF. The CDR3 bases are TGTGCCAGCAGTGACTTTAGGGGGCAAACTAATGAAAAACTGTTTTTT.

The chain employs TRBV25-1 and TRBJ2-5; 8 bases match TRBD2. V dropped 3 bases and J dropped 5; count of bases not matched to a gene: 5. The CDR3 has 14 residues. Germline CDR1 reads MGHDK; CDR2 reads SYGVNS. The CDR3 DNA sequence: TGTGCCAGCAGTGACGGGAGGGCCTTGGAGACCCAGTACTTC. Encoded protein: CASSDGRALETQYF.

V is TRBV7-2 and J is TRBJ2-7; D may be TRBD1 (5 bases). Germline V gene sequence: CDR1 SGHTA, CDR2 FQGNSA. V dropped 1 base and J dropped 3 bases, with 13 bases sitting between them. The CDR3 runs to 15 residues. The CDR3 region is CASSLDYRQHYEQYF. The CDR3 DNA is TGTGCCAGCAGCTTAGATTACAGGCAACACTACGAGCAGTACTTC.

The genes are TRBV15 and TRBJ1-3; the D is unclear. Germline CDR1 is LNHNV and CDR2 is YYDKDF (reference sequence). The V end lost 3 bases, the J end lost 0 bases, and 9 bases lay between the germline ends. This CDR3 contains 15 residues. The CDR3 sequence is CATSRAGSSGNTIYF. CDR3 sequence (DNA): TGTGCCACCAGCAGGGCAGGCAGCTCTGGAAACACCATATATTTT.

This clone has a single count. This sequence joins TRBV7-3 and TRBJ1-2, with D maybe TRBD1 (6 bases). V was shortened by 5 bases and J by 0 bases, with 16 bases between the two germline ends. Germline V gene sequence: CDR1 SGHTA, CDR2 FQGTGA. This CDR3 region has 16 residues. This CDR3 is CASSPDSARANYGYTF. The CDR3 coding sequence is TGTGCCAGCAGCCCGGACAGTGCTAGAGCTAACTATGGCTACACCTTC.

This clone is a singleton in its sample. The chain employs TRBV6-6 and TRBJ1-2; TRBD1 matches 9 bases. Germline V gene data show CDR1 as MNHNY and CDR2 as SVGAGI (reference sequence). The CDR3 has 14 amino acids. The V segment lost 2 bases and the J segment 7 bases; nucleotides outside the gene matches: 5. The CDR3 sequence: CASSYRTGAGGYTF. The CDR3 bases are TGTGCCAGCAGTTACCGGACAGGGGCGGGTGGCTACACCTTC.

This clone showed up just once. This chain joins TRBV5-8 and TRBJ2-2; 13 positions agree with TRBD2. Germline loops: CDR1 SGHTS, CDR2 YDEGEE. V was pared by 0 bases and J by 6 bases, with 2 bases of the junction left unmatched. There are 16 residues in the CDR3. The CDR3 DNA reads TGTGCCAGCAGCTTGGGCGGACTAGCGGGGGCCGGGGAGCTGTTTTTT. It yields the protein CASSLGGLAGAGELFF.

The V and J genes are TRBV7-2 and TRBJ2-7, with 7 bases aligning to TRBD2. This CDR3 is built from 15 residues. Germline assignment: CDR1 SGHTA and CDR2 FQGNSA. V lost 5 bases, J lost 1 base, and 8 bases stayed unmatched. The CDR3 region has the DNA TGTGCCAGCAGCAATGAGGCGGGAGAATCCTACGAGCAGTACTTC. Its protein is CASSNEAGESYEQYF.

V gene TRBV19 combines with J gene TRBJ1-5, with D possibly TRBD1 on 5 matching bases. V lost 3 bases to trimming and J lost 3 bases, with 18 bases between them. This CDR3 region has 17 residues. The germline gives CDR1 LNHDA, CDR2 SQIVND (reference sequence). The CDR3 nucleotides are TGTGCCAGTAGTATGGGGGGTCTGGGAAAGGACAATCAGCCCCAGCATTTT. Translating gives CASSMGGLGKDNQPQHF.

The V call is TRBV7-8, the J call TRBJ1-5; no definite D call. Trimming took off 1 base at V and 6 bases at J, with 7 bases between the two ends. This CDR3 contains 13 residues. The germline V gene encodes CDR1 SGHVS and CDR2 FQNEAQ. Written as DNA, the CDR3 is TGTGCCAGCAGCTTAGGTGAAGGTCAGCCCCAGCATTTT. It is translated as CASSLGEGQPQHF.